The source of this T cell receptor beta chain is a study of T cell responses to AZD1222 COVID-19 vaccine. Here immunoSEQ multiplex PCR was the method, and the copy in TCRdb shows in-frame clones only, minus some. The sample includes approximately 190,000 clones, 85% to 95% of them seen just once. Findings and limits, study-wide: Spike-specific TCR depth and breadth grew after two AZD1222 doses. Among vaccine-associated CD4 TCRs, coverage spanned spike, with dominance at 160-218 and 743-854. Donors were largely white British and mainly female; clonal diversity was possibly underestimated. Only a handful of AZD1222 recipients, roughly six in all, had baseline seropositivity.

Remarks on this clone: No antigen is known for it.

This CDR3 has 13 residues. Trimming took off 5 bases at V and 1 base at J, with 8 bases between the two ends. The germline gives CDR1 MNHEY, CDR2 SVGEGT. This rearrangement joins TRBV6-2 or TRBV6-3 to TRBJ1-1; perhaps TRBD1 as D (5 bases). The source material was peripheral blood, sampled on day 0 of AZD1222 vaccination. This clonotype was sampled from an adult in good health. CDR3 nucleotide sequence: TGTGCCAGCAGTCTCGGGGGGAACACTGAAGCTTTCTTT. Translating it yields CASSLGGNTEAFF.